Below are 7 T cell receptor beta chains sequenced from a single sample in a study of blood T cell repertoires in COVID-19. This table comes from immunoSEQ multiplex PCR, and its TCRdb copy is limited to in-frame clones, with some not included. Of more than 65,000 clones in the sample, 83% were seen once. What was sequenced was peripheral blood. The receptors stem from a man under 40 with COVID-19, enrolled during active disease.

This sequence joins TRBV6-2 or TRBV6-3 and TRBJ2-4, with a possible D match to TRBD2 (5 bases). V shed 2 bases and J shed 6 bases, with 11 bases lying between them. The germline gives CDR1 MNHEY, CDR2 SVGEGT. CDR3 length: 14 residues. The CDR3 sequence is CASSYPEEPNIQYF. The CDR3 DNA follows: TGTGCCAGCAGTTACCCGGAGGAACCAAACATTCAGTACTTC.

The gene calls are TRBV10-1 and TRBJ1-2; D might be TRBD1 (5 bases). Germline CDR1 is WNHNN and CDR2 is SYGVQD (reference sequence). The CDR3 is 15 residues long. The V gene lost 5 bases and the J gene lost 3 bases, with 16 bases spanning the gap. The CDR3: CASSPRPDSYYGYTF. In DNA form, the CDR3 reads TGCGCCAGCAGTCCGCGCCCCGACAGTTACTATGGCTACACCTTC.

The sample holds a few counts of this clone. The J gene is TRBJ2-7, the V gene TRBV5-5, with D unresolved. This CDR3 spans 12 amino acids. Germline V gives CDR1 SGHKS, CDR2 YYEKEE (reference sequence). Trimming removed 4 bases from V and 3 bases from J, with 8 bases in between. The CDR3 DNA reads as TGTGCCAGCAGCCTCGACTTCTACGAGCAGTACTTC. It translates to CASSLDFYEQYF.

The CDR3: CASSGGTANYEQYF. Here the CDR3 DNA reads TGTGCCAGCAGTGGCGGGACAGCCAACTACGAGCAGTACTTC. The V gene is TRBV28, the J gene TRBJ2-7, with D possibly TRBD1 on 7 matching bases. The CDR3 totals 14 residues. CDR1 MDHEN and CDR2 SYDVKM come from the germline V gene. Deletions cut 5 bases from V and 3 bases from J, with 14 bases between.

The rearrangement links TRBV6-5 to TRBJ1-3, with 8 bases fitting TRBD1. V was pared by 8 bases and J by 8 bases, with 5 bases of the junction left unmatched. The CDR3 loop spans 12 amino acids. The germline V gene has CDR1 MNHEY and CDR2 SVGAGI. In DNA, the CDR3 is TGTGCCAGCGGACCACAGGGGGACACCATATATTTT. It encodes CASGPQGDTIYF.

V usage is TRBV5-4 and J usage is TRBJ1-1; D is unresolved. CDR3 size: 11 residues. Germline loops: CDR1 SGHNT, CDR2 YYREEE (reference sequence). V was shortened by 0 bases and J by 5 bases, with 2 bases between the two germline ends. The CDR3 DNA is TGTGCCAGCAGCTTGGCAACTGAAGCTTTCTTT. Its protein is CASSLATEAFF. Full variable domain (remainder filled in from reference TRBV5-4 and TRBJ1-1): ETGVTQSPTHLIKTRGQQVTLRCSSQSGHNTVSWYQQALGQGPQFIFQYYREEENGRGNFPPRFSGLQFPNYSSELNVNALELDDSALYLCASSLATEAFFGQGTRLTVV.

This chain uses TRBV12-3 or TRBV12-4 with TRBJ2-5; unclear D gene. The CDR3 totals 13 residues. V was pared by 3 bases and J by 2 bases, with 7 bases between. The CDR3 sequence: CASSLARQETQYF. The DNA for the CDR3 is TGTGCCAGCAGTTTGGCTAGGCAAGAGACCCAGTACTTC.